These T cell receptor beta chains were read from a single sample in a study of blood T cells in healthy people across ages. TCRdb analysed the 5' RACE reads with MiXCR anew, one entry per CDR3 protein. The repertoire holds about 1.7 million distinct CDR3 sequences, with under 30% as singletons. What was sequenced was blood. All receptors come from a woman aged 25 to 45 in good health. CDR3s include the opening cysteine and the closing phenylalanine or tryptophan. The D gene is left open where the match is weak. Size values are once, few and many counts, or a class for expanded clones, and some rows have none.

cdr3_aa: CASSPSGTKETQYF
cdr3_nt: TGTGCCAGCTCACCTTCAGGGACCAAAGAGACCCAGTACTTC
d_call: -
v_call: TRBV18
j_call: TRBJ2-5
clone_size: many

cdr3_aa: CATGARRTEAFF
cdr3_nt: TGTGCCACCGGGGCGAGGAGGACTGAGGCTTTCTTT
d_call: -
v_call: TRBV6-1
j_call: TRBJ1-1
clone_size: -

cdr3_aa: CASSPRAGGGNQPQHF
cdr3_nt: TGCGCCAGCAGCCCACGCGCCGGGGGCGGCAATCAGCCCCAGCATTTT
d_call: -
v_call: TRBV4-1
j_call: TRBJ1-5
clone_size: few

cdr3_aa: CAWSISGGARSRDTQYF
cdr3_nt: TGTGCCTGGAGTATTAGCGGGGGGGCTAGAAGTAGAGATACGCAGTATTTT
d_call: TRBD2
v_call: TRBV30
j_call: TRBJ2-3
clone_size: -

cdr3_aa: CSAALAGGLNEQYF
cdr3_nt: TGCAGTGCCGCCCTAGCGGGAGGGTTAAACGAGCAGTACTTC
d_call: TRBD2
v_call: TRBV20-1
j_call: TRBJ2-7
clone_size: once

cdr3_aa: CASSQDQGPQETQYF
cdr3_nt: TGCGCCAGCAGCCAAGATCAGGGACCACAAGAGACCCAGTACTTC
d_call: -
v_call: TRBV4-1
j_call: TRBJ2-5
clone_size: many

cdr3_aa: CSARRTSGRSNEQFF
cdr3_nt: TGCAGTGCTAGGCGAACTAGCGGGAGGTCCAATGAGCAGTTCTTC
d_call: TRBD2
v_call: TRBV20-1
j_call: TRBJ2-1
clone_size: -

cdr3_aa: CASSLDSQTEAFF
cdr3_nt: TGCGCCAGCAGCTTAGACAGTCAAACTGAAGCTTTCTTT
d_call: -
v_call: TRBV5-1
j_call: TRBJ1-1
clone_size: once

cdr3_aa: CSARDQGSGANVLTF
cdr3_nt: TGCAGTGCTAGAGATCAGGGTTCTGGGGCCAACGTCCTGACTTTC
d_call: -
v_call: TRBV20-1
j_call: TRBJ2-6
clone_size: many

cdr3_aa: CATSKEKPGLAYTYEQYF
cdr3_nt: TGTGCCACCAGCAAAGAAAAACCGGGACTAGCTTACACCTACGAGCAGTACTTC
d_call: TRBD2
v_call: TRBV15
j_call: TRBJ2-7
clone_size: few

cdr3_aa: CASSLSRRQGLWETQYF
cdr3_nt: TGTGCCAGCAGCTTAAGCCGGAGACAGGGATTATGGGAGACCCAGTACTTC
d_call: TRBD1
v_call: TRBV11-2
j_call: TRBJ2-5
clone_size: few

cdr3_aa: CASSYPTDGPVNYGYTF
cdr3_nt: TGTGCCAGCAGTTACCCGACGGACGGACCAGTTAACTATGGCTACACCTTC
d_call: -
v_call: TRBV6-6
j_call: TRBJ1-2
clone_size: few

cdr3_aa: CASSLGGYFAREQYF
cdr3_nt: TGTGCCAGCAGTCTAGGGGGGTACTTTGCGCGGGAGCAGTACTTC
d_call: -
v_call: TRBV28
j_call: TRBJ2-7
clone_size: many

cdr3_aa: CATSTRLAGGSYNEQFF
cdr3_nt: TGTGCCACCAGCACTAGACTAGCGGGAGGTAGCTACAATGAGCAGTTCTTC
d_call: TRBD2
v_call: TRBV15
j_call: TRBJ2-1
clone_size: many

cdr3_aa: CASSFIKGHEQFF
cdr3_nt: TGTGCCAGCAGCTTTATAAAGGGCCATGAGCAGTTCTTC
d_call: -
v_call: TRBV7-9
j_call: TRBJ2-1
clone_size: few

cdr3_aa: CASSQGNRLADTQYF
cdr3_nt: TGTGCCAGCAGCCAAGGTAACAGGCTAGCAGATACGCAGTATTTT
d_call: -
v_call: TRBV3-1
j_call: TRBJ2-3
clone_size: -

cdr3_aa: CASSGKGLSSYNEQFF
cdr3_nt: TGTGCCAGCAGCGGTAAAGGGTTAAGCTCCTACAATGAGCAGTTCTTC
d_call: -
v_call: TRBV9
j_call: TRBJ2-1
clone_size: -

cdr3_aa: CASSLHLGTGVTEKLFF
cdr3_nt: TGTGCCAGCAGCTTACATCTCGGGACAGGGGTGACGGAAAAACTGTTTTTT
d_call: TRBD1
v_call: TRBV7-9
j_call: TRBJ1-4
clone_size: -

cdr3_aa: CVTEPGVGDTQYF
cdr3_nt: TGTGTAACAGAACCGGGAGTGGGAGATACGCAGTATTTT
d_call: -
v_call: TRBV7-9
j_call: TRBJ2-3
clone_size: -

cdr3_aa: CASRLMVTLGMDTQYF
cdr3_nt: TGTGCCAGCAGGTTGATGGTTACTCTCGGCATGGATACGCAGTATTTT
d_call: -
v_call: TRBV5-5
j_call: TRBJ2-3
clone_size: many

cdr3_aa: CASSLAHTPRSNPDTQYF
cdr3_nt: TGTGCCAGCAGTTTAGCCCACACACCGAGAAGTAACCCAGATACGCAGTATTTT
d_call: -
v_call: TRBV12-3/TRBV12-4
j_call: TRBJ2-3
clone_size: few

cdr3_aa: CASSLYAAGGKETQYF
cdr3_nt: TGTGCCAGCAGTTTATACGCAGCGGGGGGAAAAGAGACCCAGTACTTC
d_call: TRBD2
v_call: TRBV12-3/TRBV12-4
j_call: TRBJ2-5
clone_size: -

cdr3_aa: CASKLGGSGSYETQYF
cdr3_nt: TGTGCCAGCAAACTAGGGGGTAGCGGGAGTTATGAGACCCAGTACTTC
d_call: TRBD2
v_call: TRBV12-3/TRBV12-4
j_call: TRBJ2-5
clone_size: many

cdr3_aa: CASRSSATSYGYTF
cdr3_nt: TGTGCCAGCAGATCCTCAGCGACTAGCTATGGCTACACCTTC
d_call: -
v_call: TRBV12-3/TRBV12-4
j_call: TRBJ1-2
clone_size: -

cdr3_aa: CASSRGQGRFTEAFF
cdr3_nt: TGTGCCAGCAGTCGGGGACAGGGGCGGTTTACTGAAGCTTTCTTT
d_call: TRBD1
v_call: TRBV12-3/TRBV12-4
j_call: TRBJ1-1
clone_size: -

cdr3_aa: CASSGGQGGSYNEQFF
cdr3_nt: TGTGCCAGCAGTGGGGGACAGGGCGGGTCCTACAATGAGCAGTTCTTC
d_call: TRBD1
v_call: TRBV6-6
j_call: TRBJ2-1
clone_size: few

cdr3_aa: CASTYGFPRSYYGYTF
cdr3_nt: TGTGCCAGCACCTATGGGTTCCCCCGCTCATATTATGGCTACACCTTC
d_call: -
v_call: TRBV6-6
j_call: TRBJ1-2
clone_size: many

cdr3_aa: CASSPTSVSHEQFF
cdr3_nt: TGTGCCAGTAGCCCAACTAGCGTGAGTCATGAGCAGTTCTTC
d_call: TRBD2
v_call: TRBV19
j_call: TRBJ2-1
clone_size: -

cdr3_aa: CASASGQGREKLFF
cdr3_nt: TGCGCCAGCGCCTCGGGACAGGGGAGGGAAAAACTGTTTTTT
d_call: TRBD1
v_call: TRBV5-1
j_call: TRBJ1-4
clone_size: -

cdr3_aa: CASRNLQIAYEQYF
cdr3_nt: TGTGCCAGCAGAAATCTACAGATTGCCTACGAGCAGTACTTC
d_call: -
v_call: TRBV7-2
j_call: TRBJ2-7
clone_size: -

cdr3_aa: CSARGSGRTYEQYF
cdr3_nt: TGCAGTGCTAGAGGGAGCGGGAGAACCTACGAGCAGTACTTC
d_call: TRBD2
v_call: TRBV20-1
j_call: TRBJ2-7
clone_size: few

cdr3_aa: CSARPGTLGAFF
cdr3_nt: TGCAGTGCTAGACCCGGGACACTTGGGGCTTTCTTT
d_call: -
v_call: TRBV20-1
j_call: TRBJ1-1
clone_size: -

cdr3_aa: CASSLVARGETQYF
cdr3_nt: TGTGCCAGCAGCTTAGTCGCAAGGGGAGAGACCCAGTACTTC
d_call: -
v_call: TRBV11-2
j_call: TRBJ2-5
clone_size: -

cdr3_aa: CASSPQRDSEQYF
cdr3_nt: TGTGCCAGCAGTCCCCAGCGGGACTCCGAGCAGTACTTC
d_call: TRBD2
v_call: TRBV12-3/TRBV12-4
j_call: TRBJ2-7
clone_size: many

cdr3_aa: CASSLGNAGGDTQYF
cdr3_nt: TGCGCCAGCAGCTTGGGAAACGCAGGGGGAGATACGCAGTATTTT
d_call: TRBD1
v_call: TRBV5-1
j_call: TRBJ2-3
clone_size: once

cdr3_aa: CASSEVGLTGTQYF
cdr3_nt: TGTGCCAGCAGTGAAGTCGGGCTCACAGGTACGCAGTATTTT
d_call: -
v_call: TRBV2
j_call: TRBJ2-3
clone_size: -

cdr3_aa: CASSFLGRAYNEQFF
cdr3_nt: TGCGCCAGCAGCTTTCTGGGGCGTGCCTACAATGAGCAGTTCTTC
d_call: -
v_call: TRBV5-1
j_call: TRBJ2-1
clone_size: -

cdr3_aa: CSARQPTREKLFF
cdr3_nt: TGCAGCGCCCGGCAGCCCACGAGGGAAAAACTGTTTTTT
d_call: -
v_call: TRBV29-1
j_call: TRBJ1-4
clone_size: -

cdr3_aa: CASSPGLARIQETQYF
cdr3_nt: TGCGCCAGCAGCCCGGGACTAGCGAGAATACAAGAGACCCAGTACTTC
d_call: TRBD2
v_call: TRBV5-1
j_call: TRBJ2-5
clone_size: many

cdr3_aa: CASSKDRGRGTEAFF
cdr3_nt: TGTGCCAGCAGTAAAGACAGGGGGCGAGGCACTGAAGCTTTCTTT
d_call: TRBD1
v_call: TRBV2
j_call: TRBJ1-1
clone_size: -

cdr3_aa: CSAEPTSGTYEQYF
cdr3_nt: TGCAGTGCGGAACCGACTAGCGGGACCTACGAGCAGTACTTC
d_call: TRBD2
v_call: TRBV20-1
j_call: TRBJ2-7
clone_size: many

cdr3_aa: CASSYSGPRSYEQYF
cdr3_nt: TGTGCCAGCAGTTATTCAGGGCCCCGCTCCTACGAGCAGTACTTC
d_call: -
v_call: TRBV6-5
j_call: TRBJ2-7
clone_size: many